This record covers a single TCR beta chain. Its antigen specificity is not known. According to the germline V gene, CDR1 reads SGHRS and CDR2 reads YFSETQ. From its cysteine to its phenylalanine, the CDR3 spans 13 amino acids. There is no recorded DNA. These data are taken from a study of T cells expressing NK-cell markers (dated by TCRdb to 2018 to 2021). Regarding the complete study: Three sorted T-cell subsets (CD3+CD56+NKG2C+, CD3+CD56+NKG2C- and CD3+CD56-NKG2C+) from roughly 8 donors had their TCR beta-chain repertoires profiled. The study sequenced eight donors, all healthy volunteers chosen at random: three men and five women. Libraries were sequenced as 2 x 150 bp reads on Illumina HiSeq 2000/2500, MiSeq or NextSeq. Seven of the eight sequenced donors were HCMV-seropositive and one was HCMV-seronegative. The investigation overall reported the following: Whether the expanded NKG2C-expressing T cell clones were specific for HCMV antigens remained unclear. In more than 5 donors, the dominant CD3+CD56+NKG2C+ clonotypes ranked among the top 10 CD8+ clonotypes, making up roughly 1.0-8% of CD8+ T cells. Those dominant clonotypes were again the most abundant among CD3+CD56-NKG2C+ cells in a handful of donors, at roughly 25-65%.

HCMV-specific IgG was detected in serum with a commercial ELISA kit to determine HCMV serostatus. Peripheral blood mononuclear cells were isolated from blood by Ficoll density gradient centrifugation. Data came from an Illumina HiSeq 2000. 5'RACE template switching, by which a universal primer site and unique molecular identifiers were added, was used to make TCR beta cDNA libraries. cDNA synthesis was primed from the TCR beta constant segment, followed by two successive PCR amplification steps. As for how the authors treated the data: MIGEC was used to demultiplex reads and group reads by UMI, and MiTCR was used to assemble and quantify clonotypes. To exclude erroneous sequences, only TCR cDNA sequences supported by at least two reads were retained. Downstream repertoire analysis used the tcR package, and clonotypes were matched across fractions by CDR3 nucleotide sequence plus V segment. VDJmatch was used to annotate antigen specificity against VDJdb, with one amino acid substitution allowed in CDR3. TCRdb reprocessed the reads and assigns one entry to each CDR3 protein sequence, leaving out DNA. What appears here as the V and J calls and clone size reflects TCRdb's work, not the paper's. The sample has approximately 170,000 distinct CDR3 sequences on record. 20% to 25% of the sample comes from the top ten.

The chain links TRBV5-1 with TRBJ2-1; the D gene TCRdb calls, TRBD2, cannot be checked with no DNA. This receptor was identified in a man aged 18-75 years in good health. Material for sequencing was blood T cells: a sorted CD56 or NKG2C T cell subset, CD4+ or CD8+ T cells, or bulk PBMC T cells (not recorded which). The CDR3: CASSSKLALEQFF.